This T cell receptor (beta chain) was profiled in a study of blood T cell repertoires in COVID-19. Measured with immunoSEQ multiplex PCR; TCRdb has only the in-frame clones, and not every one. The sample carries around 220,000 clones, more than 80% recorded once. Germline V gene sequence: CDR1 LNHDA, CDR2 SQIVND (reference sequence). This CDR3 has 15 amino acids. V was clipped by 3 bases and J by 0 bases, with 9 bases between them. The clonotype originates from an elderly woman with acute or convalescent COVID-19. Specimen: peripheral blood. The chain is built from TRBV19 and TRBJ1-3; D is unresolved. For the CDR3, the DNA is TGTGCCAGTAGTATTCGGGAGTTCTCTGGAAACACCATATATTTT. Translating it yields CASSIREFSGNTIYF.